The text below deals with one T cell receptor (beta chain). The antigen remains undetermined. Trimming stripped 1 base from V and 2 bases from J, with 15 bases between. Germline V CDR1 and CDR2: MNHEY, SMNVEV (reference sequence). The CDR3 runs to 17 residues. It was 10^5 or so TCR templates that were assayed per sample. Assay used: immunoSEQ multiplex PCR; TCRdb lists only in-frame clones, some missing. This sample has about 57,000 clones, with around four fifths found just once. This sample stems from a study of siplizumab effects on memory and regulatory T cells. Notes on the study in general: There appeared to be greater diversity in naive T cells than in memory cells, and naive T cells seemed major contributors to the alloresponse. Siplizumab, the agent tested, significantly reduced alloreactive sequences traceable to unstimulated CD4+ memory cells.

Unstimulated naive, memory, effector memory and TEMRA subsets were also sequenced, drawn from a few donor pairs. This chain joins TRBV27 and TRBJ1-5; perhaps TRBD1 as D (6 bases). This TCR was sampled from a human donor in good health. The material sequenced was memory CD4+ T cells sorted from blood. As DNA, the CDR3 is TGTGCCAGCAGTTTATATGGCAGCAGGGGTGGCAATCAGCCCCAGCATTTT. Translation gives CASSLYGSRGGNQPQHF.